These 19 T cell receptor beta chains originate from one sample sequenced in a study of graft-versus-host responses after intestinal transplantation. Their target antigens are unknown. Data came from immunoSEQ multiplex PCR; TCRdb stores just in-frame clones and leaves some out. In the table there are roughly 120,000 clones, around 95% of which are singletons. The starting material was unstimulated CD8+ T cells sorted from spleen or lymph node cells, obtained before intestinal transplant. The source of these receptors is a human donor who received an intestinal transplant.

In this sample, this clone turned up once. V gene TRBV7-6 combines with J gene TRBJ1-1; tentative D call: TRBD1 (5 bases). Trimming removed 5 bases from V and 1 base from J, with 8 bases in between. The germline V gene encodes CDR1 SGHVS and CDR2 FNYEAQ. The CDR3 contains 13 residues. CDR3 residues: CASSQTGNTEAFF. CDR3 nucleotide sequence: TGTGCCAGCAGCCAAACAGGGAACACTGAAGCTTTCTTT.

The chain links TRBV28 to TRBJ2-1, with 7 bases that match TRBD2. Unmatched junction bases numbered 11, after V lost 2 bases and J lost 7 bases. Per the germline V gene, CDR1 is MDHEN and CDR2 is SYDVKM. This CDR3 spans 16 amino acids. The CDR3: CASSLQSTSLQNEQFF. CDR3 sequence (DNA): TGTGCCAGCAGTTTACAGTCGACTAGCCTCCAAAATGAGCAGTTCTTC.

The rearrangement links TRBV6-6 to TRBJ1-2, with D perhaps matching TRBD1 (6 bases). This CDR3 contains 14 residues. Per the germline V gene, CDR1 is MNHNY and CDR2 is SVGAGI (reference sequence). V dropped 0 bases and J dropped 7 bases, with 12 bases sitting between them. In nucleotides, the CDR3 is TGTGCCAGCAGTTACTCCACAGGGATTCCTGGCTACACCTTC. Protein sequence: CASSYSTGIPGYTF.

The chain links TRBV14 to TRBJ2-1; TRBD2 matches at 11 bases. The CDR3 has 18 amino acids. V dropped 1 base and J dropped 3; count of bases not matched to a gene: 8. Germline-derived CDR1 and CDR2 are SGHDN and FVKESK. CDR3 region: CASSQGETSGIGYNEQFF. The CDR3 nucleotides are TGTGCCAGCAGCCAAGGGGAGACTAGCGGGATTGGCTACAATGAGCAGTTCTTC.

This chain links TRBV21-1 with TRBJ2-7; TRBD1, the table's D call, was not compared with the DNA. TRBV21-1 represents a pseudogene. This CDR3 comprises 15 residues. The CDR3 protein is CASSKWDRRSYEQYF. The CDR3 DNA follows: TGTGCCAGCAGCAAATGGGACAGGCGGTCCTACGAGCAGTACTTC.

To note about this clone: This sample includes further DNA sequences coding for the same CDR3. The chain recombines TRBV7-3 with TRBJ2-5; 9 bases map to TRBD2. The CDR3 is 14 amino acids. CDR1 is SGHTA, CDR2 FQGTGA, per germline. The junction had 4 bases not matched to a gene; V was cut back by 5 bases and J by 3 bases. CDR3 in DNA: TGTGCCAGCAGCCCCCAGCGGGAGGAAGAGACCCAGTACTTC. Its protein is CASSPQREEETQYF.

The chain uses TRBV2 and TRBJ2-7; 11 nucleotides line up with TRBD2. The junction had 4 bases not matched to a gene; V was cut back by 1 base and J by 2 bases. The germline V gene has CDR1 SNHLY and CDR2 FYNNEI. The CDR3 is made up of 16 amino acids. CDR3 bases: TGTGCCAGCAGTGAAGTTGGGACTAGCGGCACCTACGAGCAGTACTTC. Protein: CASSEVGTSGTYEQYF.

The V and J genes are TRBV30 and TRBJ1-1; D remains unclear. The CDR3 extends over 14 amino acids. Trimming took 0 bases from V and 1 from J, leaving 9 bases between them. Germline V lookup: CDR1 GTSNPN, CDR2 SVGIG (reference sequence). Here the CDR3 DNA reads TGTGCCTGGAGTGTACAAAGCCGGAACACTGAAGCTTTCTTT. It specifies CAWSVQSRNTEAFF.

V and J are TRBV7-9 and TRBJ1-5; D is undetermined. The CDR3 has 12 residues. Deletions cut 5 bases from V and 3 bases from J, with 5 bases between. CDR1 is SEHNR, CDR2 FQNEAQ, per germline (reference sequence). The CDR3 spells CASSASNQPQHF. In nucleotides, the CDR3 is TGTGCCAGCAGCGCGTCCAATCAGCCCCAGCATTTT.

The chain recombines TRBV29-1 with TRBJ2-3; possible D gene TRBD2, 6 bases. Germline V gives CDR1 SQVTM, CDR2 ANQGSEA. With 0 bases removed from V and 3 bases from J, the gap between germline ends came to 19 bases. The CDR3 has 17 residues. CDR3 amino acids: CSVEDRFWGGGTDTQYF. The CDR3 DNA is TGCAGCGTTGAAGATAGGTTTTGGGGCGGAGGGACAGATACGCAGTATTTT.

This chain connects TRBV5-1 to TRBJ2-5; 7 bases fit TRBD1. The CDR3 length is 15 residues. CDR1 is SGHRS, CDR2 YFSETQ, per germline. V lost 0 bases, J lost 5 bases, and 7 bases stayed unmatched. The CDR3 here is CASSLAEGAGETQYF. The CDR3 nucleotides are TGCGCCAGCAGCTTGGCCGAGGGGGCTGGGGAGACCCAGTACTTC. The full variable domain, rest sourced from reference TRBV5-1 and TRBJ2-5, is KAGVTQTPRYLIKTRGQQVTLSCSPISGHRSVSWYQQTPGQGLQFLFEYFSETQRNKGNFPGRFSGRQFSNSRSEMNVSTLELGDSALYLCASSLAEGAGETQYFGPGTRLLVL.

The chain couples TRBV27 to TRBJ2-7; possible D gene TRBD2, 8 bases. The CDR3 totals 15 residues. Trimming stripped 3 bases from V and 1 base from J, with 13 bases between. CDR1 and CDR2 (germline): MNHEY, SMNVEV (reference sequence). CDR3 residues: CASSFRGGQSYEQYF. The CDR3 DNA is TGTGCCAGCAGTTTCCGGGGGGGACAGTCCTACGAGCAGTACTTC.

The CDR3 protein is CASSIGVYGTEGGYTF. CDR3 nucleotides: TGTGCCAGTAGTATAGGGGTTTACGGGACGGAAGGCGGCTACACCTTC. The chain uses TRBV19 and TRBJ1-2, with D perhaps TRBD1 (5 bases). Deletions cut 1 base from V and 8 bases from J, with 20 bases between. CDR3 length equals 16 residues. Germline CDR1 is LNHDA and CDR2 is SQIVND (reference sequence).

This chain connects TRBV2 to TRBJ2-6, with D uncertain. V gave up 10 bases and J gave up 4 bases, with 14 bases separating them. CDR1 SNHLY and CDR2 FYNNEI come from the germline V gene. The CDR3 consists of 14 residues. CDR3 nucleotide sequence: TGTGCCAACACTCTAGGTCCAGGGGCCAACGTCCTGACTTTC. It codes for CANTLGPGANVLTF.

The V call is TRBV10-3, the J call TRBJ2-7; TRBD1 aligns across 8 bases. V trimming: 0 bases; J trimming: 3 bases; junction bases outside the gene matches: 4. CDR1 is ENHRY and CDR2 is SYGVKD in the germline V gene. There are 15 residues in the CDR3. CDR3 nucleotides: TGTGCCATCAGTGAGTCGGGACAGGCCTACTACGAGCAGTACTTC. This translates into CAISESGQAYYEQYF.

The chain combines TRBV27 with TRBJ1-2; TRBD1 matches 8 bases. Trimming at V came to 4 bases and at J to 7 bases, leaving 5 bases not matched to a gene. The CDR3 runs to 13 residues. In germline, CDR1 is MNHEY, CDR2 SMNVEV (reference sequence). The CDR3 DNA follows: TGTGCCAGCAGTTCTGCAGGGGGCTCTGGCTACACCTTC. It codes for CASSSAGGSGYTF.

This sequence joins TRBV27 and TRBJ1-5, with 8 positions matching TRBD1. Germline values: CDR1 MNHEY, CDR2 SMNVEV (reference sequence). The V gene end was trimmed by 5 bases and the J gene end by 6 bases; junction bases not matched to a gene: 9. This CDR3 spans 15 amino acids. The CDR3 loop is CASSPYPGGGQPQHF. CDR3 DNA: TGTGCCAGCAGTCCTTATCCAGGGGGCGGTCAGCCCCAGCATTTT.

The rearrangement joins TRBV4-2 to TRBJ2-1; D unclear. Germline V gene data show CDR1 as LGHNA and CDR2 as YNFKEQ. This CDR3 has 13 residues. The V end lost 4 bases, the J end lost 5 bases, and 9 bases lay between the germline ends. CDR3 sequence: CASSRHAHNEQFF. The CDR3 DNA reads as TGTGCCAGCAGCCGGCACGCTCACAATGAGCAGTTCTTC.

This rearrangement joins TRBV28 to TRBJ2-3, with D possibly being TRBD1 (6 bases). Between the trimmed V and J ends, which lost 5 bases and 2 bases, there was a span of 14 bases. The CDR3 is 15 amino acids. Germline V gene lookup returns CDR1 MDHEN and CDR2 SYDVKM. The CDR3 here is CASSRRGSLTDTQYF. CDR3 bases: TGTGCCAGCAGTCGAAGGGGGTCACTCACAGATACGCAGTATTTT.